The entry below describes one T cell receptor beta chain. CDR3 length: 14 residues. The V end was cut by 5 bases, the J end by 4 bases, with 15 bases between. The germline CDR1 and CDR2 sequences are MDHEN and SYDVKM. This sample is part of a study of radiotherapy plus CTLA-4 blockade in lung cancer. TCRdb's copy holds only in-frame clones and misses some; the assay was immunoSEQ multiplex PCR. The repertoire holds roughly 90,000 clones, with more than 60% as singletons. The specimen was peripheral blood, collected from a patient treated with radiotherapy plus ipilimumab. This rearrangement joins TRBV28 to TRBJ2-7, with D maybe TRBD1 (6 bases). This receptor was identified in a human donor with non-small cell lung cancer who had a partial response to radiotherapy plus ipilimumab. Some clones in this sample may be carry-over from other donors' samples. CDR3: CASSTQTGIYEQYF. The CDR3 region has the DNA TGTGCCAGCAGTACTCAAACAGGGATTTACGAGCAGTACTTC.